This T cell receptor beta chain was sequenced during a study of blood T cell repertoires in COVID-19. Across the study: Collection of acute and convalescent COVID-19 samples took place in the United States, Italy and Spain. T cells, B-cell-depleted T cells, or PBMCs supplied cDNA or gDNA.

Authors' data handling: Estimation of nucleated cell counts was performed using reference gene primer amplification. Produced via immunoSEQ multiplex PCR; TCRdb's table is partial and in-frame only. V, J and clone size were drawn from that table, and D and trimming were deduced from the DNA. The sample has 250,000 to 300,000 clones, 85% to 90% seen once; the top ten hold 0.99%. The source of this sequence is a woman between 35 and 50 years old who had recovered from COVID-19. Sequences were obtained from peripheral blood.

The CDR3 sequence: CASSTQLAGGTDTQYF. The CDR3 DNA sequence: TGTGCCAGCAGCACCCAGCTGGCGGGGGGCACAGATACGCAGTATTTT. The V and J genes are TRBV11-3 and TRBJ2-3; 7 nucleotides line up with TRBD2. The CDR3 runs to 16 residues. V dropped 5 bases and J dropped 1; count of bases not matched to a gene: 9. Germline V gene data show CDR1 as SGHNT and CDR2 as YENEEA.